These 22 T cell receptor beta chains were all obtained from the same sample, sequenced in a study of blood T cell repertoires in COVID-19. Some clones are missing from TCRdb's copy, which holds only in-frame ones; the method was immunoSEQ multiplex PCR. The sample lists under 300,000 clones, around four fifths occurring once. The sample comprised peripheral blood. These receptors all stem from a woman aged 40-49 years with active or convalescent COVID-19.

The chain carries TRBV5-1 and TRBJ2-2; 10 positions agree with TRBD1. Germline V lookup: CDR1 SGHRS, CDR2 YFSETQ. J lost 4 bases, V lost 0 bases, and 3 bases had no gene match. The CDR3 loop spans 16 amino acids. The DNA of the CDR3 is TGCGCCAGCAGCTTGGAAGGACAGGGGGTCACCGGGGAGCTGTTTTTT. Translated, it gives CASSLEGQGVTGELFF.

The CDR3 nucleotides read TGTGCCAGCAGCAAGACACGAGATCAGCCCCAGCATTTT. It translates to CASSKTRDQPQHF. This sequence joins TRBV7-2 and TRBJ1-5, with D unresolved. The CDR3 extends over 13 amino acids. Trimming stripped 5 bases from V and 5 bases from J, with 10 bases between. CDR1 and CDR2 from the germline V gene are SGHTA and FQGNSA.

The chain combines TRBV9 with TRBJ2-6, with D perhaps matching TRBD1 (6 bases). The CDR3 loop spans 16 amino acids. V was trimmed by 3 bases and J by 0 bases, leaving 10 bases between them. Germline-derived CDR1 and CDR2 are SGDLS and YYNGEE. The CDR3 DNA sequence: TGTGCCAGCAGCGGACCCAGGGGCTCTGGGGCCAACGTCCTGACTTTC. Amino acid sequence: CASSGPRGSGANVLTF.

The J gene is TRBJ1-3, the V gene TRBV28; possible D gene TRBD1, 5 bases. Per germline, CDR1 MDHEN and CDR2 SYDVKM. The CDR3 totals 14 residues. V gave up 5 bases and J gave up 4 bases, with 12 bases separating them. The CDR3 DNA sequence: TGTGCCAGCAGTCCCCAGGGCCTGGGAAACACCATATATTTT. Translating gives CASSPQGLGNTIYF.

This rearrangement joins TRBV28 to TRBJ1-2, with D perhaps matching TRBD1 (6 bases). This CDR3 is 13 amino acids long. V shed 3 bases and J shed 4 bases, with 9 bases lying between them. Germline CDR1 and CDR2: MDHEN and SYDVKM. The DNA of the CDR3 is TGTGCCAGCAGTTTCGACAGGTTCTATGGCTACACCTTC. This translates into CASSFDRFYGYTF.

This clone was seen ten or more times. The V and J genes are TRBV10-3 and TRBJ1-2; D not certain. V lost 3 bases to trimming and J lost 4 bases, with 6 bases between them. This CDR3 spans 12 amino acids. Germline V gives CDR1 ENHRY, CDR2 SYGVKD. The DNA for the CDR3 is TGTGCCATCAGTGATGCCAGCTATGGCTACACCTTC. Protein sequence: CAISDASYGYTF.

The chain combines TRBV5-1 with TRBJ1-2; tentative D call: TRBD1 (6 bases). Trimming took off 4 bases at V and 7 bases at J, with 17 bases between the two ends. The CDR3 totals 14 residues. Looked up from germline, CDR1 is SGHRS and CDR2 is YFSETQ. The CDR3 is CASSLGRGFFGYTF. CDR3 DNA sequence: TGCGCCAGCAGCCTTGGCAGGGGTTTTTTTGGCTACACCTTC.

The rearrangement joins TRBV28 to TRBJ1-2; 10 nucleotides line up with TRBD1. V gave up 5 bases and J gave up 9 bases; unmatched junction bases: 6. The CDR3 extends over 13 amino acids. Germline CDR1 reads MDHEN; CDR2 reads SYDVKM. This chain's CDR3 is CASSRPGQGSYTF. The DNA for the CDR3 is TGTGCCAGCAGTCGGCCGGGACAGGGGAGCTACACCTTC.

The rearrangement links TRBV19 to TRBJ1-4; 8 bases are a match to TRBD1. CDR3 length: 18 residues. V lost 4 bases to trimming and J lost 5 bases; unmatched junction nucleotides: 15. Germline CDR1 reads LNHDA; CDR2 reads SQIVND (reference sequence). The CDR3 DNA reads TGTGCCAGTAGTACTAAGGCACTCGCAGGGGGCCGGAATGAAAAACTGTTTTTT. It encodes CASSTKALAGGRNEKLFF.

This clone was seen a handful of times. The genes are TRBV18 and TRBJ2-3, with D perhaps TRBD1 (5 bases). The CDR3 sequence is 16 residues long. Germline V gene lookup returns CDR1 KGHSH and CDR2 LQKENI. Trimming left V 1 base short and J 4 bases short, with 15 bases between. CDR3 in DNA: TGTGCCAGCTCACCACTTGCCAGGGCCGGCGCAGATACGCAGTATTTT. Protein product: CASSPLARAGADTQYF.

The CDR3 loop is CSVGDSQETQYF. The CDR3 DNA reads as TGCAGCGTTGGGGACAGCCAAGAGACCCAGTACTTC. The chain uses TRBV29-1 and TRBJ2-5; 7 positions match TRBD1. Trimming at V came to 4 bases and at J to 1 base, leaving 0 bases not matched to a gene. The CDR3 length is 12 residues. Looked up from germline, CDR1 is SQVTM and CDR2 is ANQGSEA. The whole variable domain, filled in from reference TRBV29-1 and TRBJ2-5, reads SAVISQKPSRDICQRGTSLTIQCQVDSQVTMMFWYRQQPGQSLTLIATANQGSEATYESGFVIDKFPISRPNLTFSTLTVSNMSPEDSSIYLCSVGDSQETQYFGPGTRLLVL.

The chain recombines TRBV2 with TRBJ2-7; the D gene is possibly TRBD2 (7 bases). The CDR3 has 12 residues. V lost 7 bases and J lost 6, with 13 bases in between. Germline CDR1 is SNHLY and CDR2 is FYNNEI. DNA of the CDR3: TGTGCCAGCAACCTGGGGGGGGCCGAGCAGTACTTC. Encoded protein: CASNLGGAEQYF.

The CDR3 region is CASSVGASGVYNEQFF. The CDR3 DNA is TGTGCCAGCAGCGTAGGGGCTAGCGGGGTCTACAATGAGCAGTTCTTC. The gene calls are TRBV9 and TRBJ2-1, with 9 nucleotides matching TRBD2. Germline values: CDR1 SGDLS, CDR2 YYNGEE. This CDR3 spans 16 amino acids. Trimming at V came to 0 bases and at J to 3 bases, leaving 4 bases not matched to a gene.

The CDR3 here is CASSQYEGNYGYTF. The CDR3 DNA reads as TGTGCCAGCAGCCAATACGAGGGAAACTATGGCTACACCTTC. The chain employs TRBV3-1 (or the pseudogene TRBV3-2) and TRBJ1-2; D gene unclear. Germline-derived CDR1 and CDR2 are LGHDT and YNNKEL (reference sequence). V lost 2 bases and J lost 2, with 9 bases in between. This CDR3 contains 14 residues.

The chain joins TRBV29-1 to TRBJ2-7; D uncertain. The CDR3 consists of 13 residues. V was shortened by 2 bases and J by 0 bases, with 8 bases between the two germline ends. In germline, CDR1 is SQVTM, CDR2 ANQGSEA. The CDR3 DNA is TGCAGCGTTGAATTTCCCAGCTCCTACGAGCAGTACTTC. This gives the protein CSVEFPSSYEQYF.

This chain joins TRBV12-3 or TRBV12-4 and TRBJ1-2; unclear D gene. V dropped 6 bases and J dropped 4 bases, with 6 bases sitting between them. The CDR3 is made up of 11 amino acids. The CDR3 DNA sequence: TGTGCCAGCAGCCAATCCTATGGCTACACCTTC. Amino acid sequence: CASSQSYGYTF.

The chain carries TRBV6-8 and TRBJ1-6, with D possibly TRBD1 on 5 matching bases. Trimming cost V 7 bases and J 9 bases, with 16 bases left between them. CDR1 is MNHGY and CDR2 is SAAAGT in the germline V gene. CDR3 length equals 14 residues. The CDR3 coding sequence is TGTGCCAGCACTACATTCGACAGAGGTTCACCCCTCCACTTT. It is translated as CASTTFDRGSPLHF.

CDR3 nucleotides: TGTGCCAGCAGCTTAGTGGGCAGGGGTGACTATGGCTACACCTTC. Translation: CASSLVGRGDYGYTF. V is TRBV7-2 and J is TRBJ1-2; perhaps TRBD1 as D (6 bases). CDR3 length: 15 amino acids. Germline values: CDR1 SGHTA, CDR2 FQGNSA. V shed 1 base and J shed 3 bases, with 12 bases lying between them.

The genes are TRBV4-1 and TRBJ2-7, with D possibly being TRBD2 (6 bases). The CDR3 is 16 residues long. Trimming left V 0 bases short and J 0 bases short, with 12 bases between. CDR1 and CDR2 from the germline V gene are MGHRA and YSYEKL. CDR3 DNA sequence: TGCGCCAGCAGCCAAGAGAGGGCGGGGTTCTCCTACGAGCAGTACTTC. Translated, it gives CASSQERAGFSYEQYF.

The genes are TRBV5-5 and TRBJ2-5; tentatively, D is TRBD1 (5 bases). The CDR3 covers 14 residues. V was clipped by 4 bases and J by 5 bases, with 15 bases between them. In germline, CDR1 is SGHKS, CDR2 YYEKEE (reference sequence). The CDR3, as DNA: TGTGCCAGCAGCCCGACGGCAGGGCGGGAGACCCAGTACTTC. As protein: CASSPTAGRETQYF. The variable domain in full, completed from reference TRBV5-5 and TRBJ2-5, reads DAGVTQSPTHLIKTRGQQVTLRCSPISGHKSVSWYQQVLGQGPQFIFQYYEKEERGRGNFPDRFSARQFPNYSSELNVNALLLGDSALYLCASSPTAGRETQYFGPGTRLLVL.

A single count supports this clone. The rearrangement uses TRBV19 and TRBJ2-2; 7 positions match TRBD1. CDR1 is LNHDA and CDR2 is SQIVND in the germline V gene (reference sequence). The CDR3 is 13 amino acids. V was pared by 7 bases and J by 5 bases, with 4 bases of the junction left unmatched. Here the CDR3 reads CASKEQGTGELFF. For the CDR3, the DNA is TGTGCCAGTAAGGAACAGGGGACCGGGGAGCTGTTTTTT.

The V and J genes are TRBV5-4 and TRBJ1-6; 10 bases are a match to TRBD1. The CDR3 contains 16 residues. Germline assignment: CDR1 SGHNT and CDR2 YYREEE (reference sequence). J gave up 7 bases and V 4 bases, and 8 bases lay outside the gene matches. CDR3 residues: CASSPGQGTVNSPLHF. The CDR3 nucleotides are TGTGCCAGCAGCCCGGGACAGGGGACGGTAAATTCACCCCTCCACTTT.